A single T cell receptor (beta chain) is shown here with its context. This receptor's antigen is unknown. Per-nucleotide qualities are absent, and no much larger clonotype sits a single base away. Deletion took 1 base off V and 5 bases off J, with a span of 10 bases between the germline ends. Taken from cysteine to phenylalanine, the CDR3 has 14 residues. Here the CDR3 DNA is all that survives: 42 bases in frame from base 1. The germline V gene yields SGHRS for CDR1 and YFSETQ for CDR2. The immunoSEQ Assay, a bias-controlled multiplex PCR, was used to amplify TCRbeta CDR3 regions from genomic DNA. The paper's data handling went like this. The number of nucleated cells in each sample was estimated by amplification of reference gene primers within the assay. Sequence reads were collapsed and filtered to measure the absolute abundance of every unique TCRbeta CDR3 rearrangement. For each sample, productive Simpson clonality was calculated by taking the square root of Simpson's diversity index across productive rearrangements. TCRdb limited this immuneACCESS table to in-frame rearrangements with V and J called. A share of clones is missing; checked studies link under half to unresolved V genes, and the rest is unexplained. V and J calls and clone size come straight from that table; D and trimming were deduced from the DNA. The sample table holds 200,000 to 250,000 clones, of which over 70% were seen once. Together, the top ten hold more than 7% of the sample.

The source of the sample is a study of blood T cell repertoires in COVID-19 (dated by TCRdb to the early 2020s). Background for the entire study: Samples covering the acute and convalescent phases of COVID-19 were provided by collaborators in the United States, Italy and Spain. The prospective study material was composed of cDNA or gDNA derived from T cells, B-cell-depleted T cells, or PBMCs. Deeply sampled blood TCRbeta repertoires from subjects exposed to, actively infected with, or recovered from COVID-19 were included in the dataset. The repertoires were released in a freely available public database intended as a resource for research on the immune response to SARS-CoV-2. The samples were drawn from the first 160 participants of the ongoing ImmuneRACE study and from 950 to 1,500 subjects provided by 6 global collaborators. The sample metadata nearly always contained a de-identified subject ID, COVID-19 status, age in years and sex. Where available, HLA class I and class II types were taken from metadata supplied by the sample provider and were not determined by assay-based typing.

Broad study findings and their caveats: Clinical and demographic metadata were provided uncurated, with the amount varying by source and participant.

Each collaborating institution followed its own protocols to collect whole blood in K2EDTA tubes. Collaborator samples were shipped for TCRbeta analysis as frozen whole blood, isolated PBMCs, or DNA extracted from either sample type. This chain is built from TRBV5-1 and TRBJ1-5, with no confident D gene call. The sample comprised peripheral blood. The receptor's source is a woman in her 70s with acute or convalescent COVID-19. The DNA sequence reads TGCGCCAGCAGCTTGTACGGGAGAGATCAGCCCCAGCATTTT. Its protein product is CASSLYGRDQPQHF.